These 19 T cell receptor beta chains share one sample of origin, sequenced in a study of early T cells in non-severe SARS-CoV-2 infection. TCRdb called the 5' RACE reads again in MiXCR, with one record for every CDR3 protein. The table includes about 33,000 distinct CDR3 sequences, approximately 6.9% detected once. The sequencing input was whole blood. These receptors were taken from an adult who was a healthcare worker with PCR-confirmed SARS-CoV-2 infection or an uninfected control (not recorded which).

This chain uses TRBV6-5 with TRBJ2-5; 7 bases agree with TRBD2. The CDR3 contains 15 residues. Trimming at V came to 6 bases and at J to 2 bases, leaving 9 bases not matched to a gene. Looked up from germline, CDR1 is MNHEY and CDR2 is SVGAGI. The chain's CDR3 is CASRPGRIPQETQYF. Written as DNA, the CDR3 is TGTGCCAGCAGACCCGGGAGGATCCCACAAGAGACCCAGTACTTC.

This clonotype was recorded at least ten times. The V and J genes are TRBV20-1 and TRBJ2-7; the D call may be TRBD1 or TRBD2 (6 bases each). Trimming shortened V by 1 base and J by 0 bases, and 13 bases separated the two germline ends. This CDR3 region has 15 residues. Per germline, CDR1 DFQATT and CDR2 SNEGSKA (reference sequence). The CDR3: CSARVGGPSSYEQYF. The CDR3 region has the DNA TGCAGTGCTAGAGTTGGGGGGCCTAGCTCCTACGAGCAGTACTTC.

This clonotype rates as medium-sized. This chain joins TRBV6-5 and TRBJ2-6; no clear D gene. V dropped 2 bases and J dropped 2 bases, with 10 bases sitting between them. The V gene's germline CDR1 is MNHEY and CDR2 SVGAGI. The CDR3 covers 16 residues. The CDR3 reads CASSYATVTGANVLTF. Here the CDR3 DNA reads TGTGCCAGCAGTTACGCCACAGTGACTGGGGCCAACGTCCTGACTTTC.

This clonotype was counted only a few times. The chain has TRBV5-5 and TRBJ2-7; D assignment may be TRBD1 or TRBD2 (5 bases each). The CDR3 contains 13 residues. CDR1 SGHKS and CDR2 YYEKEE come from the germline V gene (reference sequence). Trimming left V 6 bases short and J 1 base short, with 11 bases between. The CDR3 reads CASNRGTSYEQYF. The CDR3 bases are TGTGCCAGCAATCGGGGCACGTCCTACGAGCAGTACTTC.

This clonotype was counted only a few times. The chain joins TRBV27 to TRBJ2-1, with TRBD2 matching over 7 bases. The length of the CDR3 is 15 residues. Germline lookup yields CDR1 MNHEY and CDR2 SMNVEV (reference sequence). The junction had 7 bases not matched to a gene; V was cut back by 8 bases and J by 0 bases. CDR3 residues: CASGRGSSSYNEQFF. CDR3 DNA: TGTGCCAGCGGGAGGGGCTCTAGCTCCTACAATGAGCAGTTCTTC.

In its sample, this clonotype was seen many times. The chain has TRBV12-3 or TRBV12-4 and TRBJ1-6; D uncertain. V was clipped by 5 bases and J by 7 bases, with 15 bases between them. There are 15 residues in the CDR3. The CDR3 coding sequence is TGTGCCAGCAGTCCCCGCGGGATGAGGAATTCACCCCTCCACTTT. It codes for CASSPRGMRNSPLHF.

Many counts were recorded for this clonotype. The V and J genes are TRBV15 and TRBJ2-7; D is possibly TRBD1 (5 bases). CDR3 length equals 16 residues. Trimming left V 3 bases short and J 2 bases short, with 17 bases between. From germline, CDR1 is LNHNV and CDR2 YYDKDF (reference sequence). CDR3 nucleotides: TGTGCCACCAGCAGGATGGGGCAGAGAGGAGCCTACGAGCAGTACTTC. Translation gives CATSRMGQRGAYEQYF. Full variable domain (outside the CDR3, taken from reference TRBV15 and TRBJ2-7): DAMVIQNPRYQVTQFGKPVTLSCSQTLNHNVMYWYQQKSSQAPKLLFHYYDKDFNNEADTPDNFQSRRPNTSFCFLDIRSPGLGDTAMYLCATSRMGQRGAYEQYFGPGTRLTVT.

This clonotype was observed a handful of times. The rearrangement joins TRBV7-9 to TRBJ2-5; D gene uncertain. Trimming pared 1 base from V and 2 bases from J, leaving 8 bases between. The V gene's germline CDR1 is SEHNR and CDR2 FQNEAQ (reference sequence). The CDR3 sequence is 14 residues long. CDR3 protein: CASSLGTVQETQYF. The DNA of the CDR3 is TGTGCCAGCAGCTTAGGCACGGTACAAGAGACCCAGTACTTC. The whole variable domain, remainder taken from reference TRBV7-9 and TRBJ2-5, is DTGVSQNPRHKITKRGQNVTFRCDPISEHNRLYWYRQTLGQGPEFLTYFQNEAQLEKSRLLSDRFSAERPKGSFSTLEIQRTEQGDSAMYLCASSLGTVQETQYFGPGTRLLVL.

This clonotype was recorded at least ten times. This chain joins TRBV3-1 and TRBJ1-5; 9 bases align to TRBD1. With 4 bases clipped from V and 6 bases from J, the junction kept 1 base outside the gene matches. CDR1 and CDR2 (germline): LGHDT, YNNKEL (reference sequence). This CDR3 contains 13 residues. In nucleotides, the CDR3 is TGTGCCAGCAGCCGGGACAGGGTTCAGCCCCAGCATTTT. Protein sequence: CASSRDRVQPQHF.

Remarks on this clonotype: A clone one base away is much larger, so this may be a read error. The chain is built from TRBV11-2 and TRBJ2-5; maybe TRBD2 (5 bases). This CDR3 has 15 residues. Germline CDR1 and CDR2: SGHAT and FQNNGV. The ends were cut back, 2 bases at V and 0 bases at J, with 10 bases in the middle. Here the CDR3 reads CASSLLSSYQETQYF. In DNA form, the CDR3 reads TGTGCCAGCAGCTTACTCTCTAGCTACCAAGAGACCCAGTACTTC.

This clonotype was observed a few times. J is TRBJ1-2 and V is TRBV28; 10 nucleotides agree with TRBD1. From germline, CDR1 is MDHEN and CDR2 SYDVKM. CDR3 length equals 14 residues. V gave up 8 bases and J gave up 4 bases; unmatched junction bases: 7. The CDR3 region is CASLMGQGFYGYTF. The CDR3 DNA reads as TGTGCCAGCTTGATGGGACAGGGGTTCTATGGCTACACCTTC.

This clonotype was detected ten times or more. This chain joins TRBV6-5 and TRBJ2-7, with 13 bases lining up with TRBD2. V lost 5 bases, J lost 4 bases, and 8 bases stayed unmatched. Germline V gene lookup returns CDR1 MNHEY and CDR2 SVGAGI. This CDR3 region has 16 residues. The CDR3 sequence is CASSPSRLAGGYEQYF. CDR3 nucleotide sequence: TGTGCCAGCAGTCCTTCACGACTAGCGGGAGGATACGAGCAGTACTTC.

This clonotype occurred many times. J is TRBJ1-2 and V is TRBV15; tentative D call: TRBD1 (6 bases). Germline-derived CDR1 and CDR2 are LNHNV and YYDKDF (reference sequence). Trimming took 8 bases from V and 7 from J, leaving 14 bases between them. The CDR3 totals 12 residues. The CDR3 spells CATGWGASGYTF. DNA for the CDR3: TGTGCCACCGGGTGGGGGGCGAGTGGCTACACCTTC.

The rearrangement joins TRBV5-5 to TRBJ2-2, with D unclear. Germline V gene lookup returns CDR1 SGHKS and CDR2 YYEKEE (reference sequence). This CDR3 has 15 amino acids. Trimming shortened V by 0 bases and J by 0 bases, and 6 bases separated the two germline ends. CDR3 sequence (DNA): TGTGCCAGCAGCTTGGTTCTGTCGAACACCGGGGAGCTGTTTTTT. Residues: CASSLVLSNTGELFF. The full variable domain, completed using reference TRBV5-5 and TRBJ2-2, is DAGVTQSPTHLIKTRGQQVTLRCSPISGHKSVSWYQQVLGQGPQFIFQYYEKEERGRGNFPDRFSARQFPNYSSELNVNALLLGDSALYLCASSLVLSNTGELFFGEGSRLTVL.

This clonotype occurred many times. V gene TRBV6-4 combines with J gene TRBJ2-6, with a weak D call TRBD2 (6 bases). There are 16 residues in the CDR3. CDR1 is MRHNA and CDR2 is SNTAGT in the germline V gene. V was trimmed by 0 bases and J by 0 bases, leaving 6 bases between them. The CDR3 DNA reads TGTGCCAGCAGTGACTCTAGCGGCTCTGGGGCCAACGTCCTGACTTTC. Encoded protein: CASSDSSGSGANVLTF.

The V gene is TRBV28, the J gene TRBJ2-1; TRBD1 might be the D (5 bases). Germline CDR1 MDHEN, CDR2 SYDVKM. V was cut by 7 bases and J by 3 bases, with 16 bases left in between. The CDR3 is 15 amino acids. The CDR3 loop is CASTDSLPNYNEQFF. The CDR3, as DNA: TGTGCCAGCACCGACAGCCTTCCGAACTACAATGAGCAGTTCTTC.

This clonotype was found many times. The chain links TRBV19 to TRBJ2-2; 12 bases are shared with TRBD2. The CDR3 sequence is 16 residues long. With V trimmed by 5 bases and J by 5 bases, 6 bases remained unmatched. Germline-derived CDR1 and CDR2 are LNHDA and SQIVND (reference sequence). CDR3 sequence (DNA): TGTGCCAGTAGTTCGACTAGCGGGAGTGTTACCGGGGAGCTGTTTTTT. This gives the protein CASSSTSGSVTGELFF. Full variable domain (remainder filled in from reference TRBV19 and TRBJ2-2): DGGITQSPKYLFRKEGQNVTLSCEQNLNHDAMYWYRQDPGQGLRLIYYSQIVNDFQKGDIAEGYSVSREKKESFPLTVTSAQKNPTAFYLCASSSTSGSVTGELFFGEGSRLTVL.

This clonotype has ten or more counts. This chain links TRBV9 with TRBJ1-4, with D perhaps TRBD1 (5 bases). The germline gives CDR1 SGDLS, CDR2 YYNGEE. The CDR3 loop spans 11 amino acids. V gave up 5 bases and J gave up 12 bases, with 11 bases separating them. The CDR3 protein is CASSSPGQLFF. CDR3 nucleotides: TGTGCCAGCAGTTCACCGGGACAACTGTTTTTT.

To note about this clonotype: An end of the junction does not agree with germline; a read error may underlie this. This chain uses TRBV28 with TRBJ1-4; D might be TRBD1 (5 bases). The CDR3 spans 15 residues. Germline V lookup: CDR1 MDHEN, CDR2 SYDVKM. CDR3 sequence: CPSSSSGRPNEKLFF. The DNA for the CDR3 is TGTCCCAGCAGCTCCTCAGGGAGACCTAATGAAAAACTGTTTTTT. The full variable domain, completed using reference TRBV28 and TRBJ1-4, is DVKVTQSSRYLVKRTGEKVFLECVQDMDHENMFWYRQDPGLGLRLIYFSYDVKMKEKGDIPEGYSVSREKKERFSLILESASTNQTSMYLCPSSSSGRPNEKLFFGSGTQLSVL.